This T cell receptor beta chain was sequenced for a study of technical replicates of blood from several donors. Using immunoSEQ multiplex PCR, the repertoire was profiled, and TCRdb retains in-frame clones only, with some absent. Counted here are tens of thousands of clones, 93% occurring once; the ten biggest clones make up about 0.41%. With V trimmed by 1 base and J by 7 bases, 5 bases remained unmatched. From germline, CDR1 is LGHNA and CDR2 YNFKEQ. This CDR3 has 14 amino acids. This sequence was found in a human donor in good health. Sequencing was carried out using T cells isolated from PBMCs. V usage is TRBV4-2 and J usage is TRBJ1-2; 8 nucleotides line up with TRBD1. The CDR3 sequence: CASSQAEGTGGYTF. In DNA form, the CDR3 reads TGTGCCAGCAGCCAAGCCGAGGGGACAGGTGGCTACACCTTC.